Below are 20 T cell receptor beta chains sequenced from a single sample in a study of cytomegalovirus exposure and HLA in healthy donors. 13 Jbeta primers and 60 Vbeta primers were used for the PCR. Profiled with immunoSEQ multiplex PCR; TCRdb holds only in-frame clones, not every one. The data hold 100,000 to 150,000 clones, with 15% to 20% observed a single time. Sample: PBMCs. Receptor source: a female donor in good health and CMV-seropositive.

The chain has TRBV11-2 and TRBJ1-1; TRBD1 is a possible D gene (5 bases). The germline V and J ends were trimmed by 2 bases and 7 bases, with 11 bases remaining between them. The CDR3 is made up of 13 amino acids. Germline CDR1 SGHAT, CDR2 FQNNGV. The CDR3 reads CASSLKGADEAFF. CDR3 sequence (DNA): TGTGCCAGCAGCTTAAAAGGGGCGGATGAAGCTTTCTTT.

The gene calls are TRBV2 and TRBJ1-2; TRBD1 aligns across 9 bases. Germline V gene data show CDR1 as SNHLY and CDR2 as FYNNEI. The junction had 3 bases not matched to a gene; V was cut back by 2 bases and J by 5 bases. The CDR3 consists of 14 residues. The CDR3 spells CASSETQGAYGYTF. The CDR3 nucleotides are TGTGCCAGCAGTGAAACACAGGGGGCTTATGGCTACACCTTC.

CDR3 in amino acids: CASSQSDRYNSPLHF. The DNA for the CDR3 is TGCGCCAGCAGCCAAAGCGACAGATATAATTCACCCCTCCACTTT. V is TRBV4-1 and J is TRBJ1-6; a possible D gene is TRBD1 (5 bases). Trimming took off 2 bases at V and 4 bases at J, with 9 bases between the two ends. The CDR3 runs 15 residues. In germline, CDR1 is MGHRA, CDR2 YSYEKL.

V usage is TRBV29-1 and J usage is TRBJ1-2; D unresolved. CDR1 is SQVTM, CDR2 ANQGSEA, per germline. The germline V and J ends were trimmed by 7 bases and 7 bases, with 22 bases remaining between them. This CDR3 contains 14 residues. The CDR3 loop reads CSATPDGVARGYTF. The CDR3 DNA is TGCAGCGCTACTCCCGACGGGGTCGCTCGTGGCTACACCTTC.

The table lists this clone with a few counts. The rearrangement uses TRBV5-1 and TRBJ2-2; weak D call: TRBD2 (5 bases). This CDR3 region has 14 residues. Trimming pared 0 bases from V and 5 bases from J, leaving 8 bases between. Germline-derived CDR1 and CDR2 are SGHRS and YFSETQ. In DNA form, the CDR3 reads TGCGCCAGCAGCTTGGGATCGGGGACCGGGGAGCTGTTTTTT. Translated: CASSLGSGTGELFF.

This clone showed up just a few times. This chain links TRBV18 with TRBJ2-5; D is ambiguous. V lost 3 bases and J lost 1, with 9 bases in between. Germline V gene lookup returns CDR1 KGHSH and CDR2 LQKENI. This CDR3 contains 14 residues. CDR3 bases: TGTGCCAGCTCACCCGATGTGGCCCAAGAGACCCAGTACTTC. This translates into CASSPDVAQETQYF.

This clone was observed a handful of times. The DNA of the CDR3 is TGCGCCAGCAGCTTAGGGAGCATACAGTCAGATACGCAGTATTTT. It yields the protein CASSLGSIQSDTQYF. This chain joins TRBV5-1 and TRBJ2-3, with D possibly TRBD2 on 5 matching bases. The germline V gene encodes CDR1 SGHRS and CDR2 YFSETQ. This CDR3 spans 15 amino acids. Trimming cost V 2 bases and J 4 bases, with 14 bases left between them.

This clone was seen a handful of times. This chain connects TRBV2 to TRBJ2-3; D is unclear. Germline-derived CDR1 and CDR2 are SNHLY and FYNNEI. V lost 6 bases to trimming and J lost 0 bases, with 16 bases between them. This CDR3 spans 16 amino acids. The CDR3 sequence: CASRELVSPSTDTQYF. The CDR3, as DNA: TGTGCCAGCAGGGAATTAGTATCACCTAGCACAGATACGCAGTATTTT.

The V gene is TRBV2, the J gene TRBJ1-2; D remains unclear. V shed 5 bases and J shed 0 bases, with 19 bases lying between them. The CDR3 spans 17 residues. Per germline, CDR1 SNHLY and CDR2 FYNNEI. The CDR3 loop reads CASSPEVYLGANYGYTF. CDR3 DNA sequence: TGTGCCAGCAGTCCAGAGGTGTATCTAGGAGCTAACTATGGCTACACCTTC.

The chain carries TRBV5-1 and TRBJ2-2; 9 nucleotides align to TRBD1. The CDR3 sequence is 14 residues long. Germline CDR1 is SGHRS and CDR2 is YFSETQ. The J segment lost 5 bases and the V segment lost 6 bases, leaving 5 bases of the junction unmatched. Here the CDR3 DNA reads TGCGCCAGCAACCCGGGACAGGGAACCGGGGAGCTGTTTTTT. Translating gives CASNPGQGTGELFF.

The chain couples TRBV5-1 to TRBJ1-4; perhaps TRBD1 as D (5 bases). The V end lost 0 bases, the J end lost 8 bases, and 17 bases lay between the germline ends. This CDR3 has 16 amino acids. Germline lookup yields CDR1 SGHRS and CDR2 YFSETQ. The DNA for the CDR3 is TGCGCCAGCAGCTTGGGGACCATTTCAGGGTTAGAAAAACTGTTTTTT. Amino acid sequence: CASSLGTISGLEKLFF.

This clone turned up a few times. The rearrangement links TRBV5-1 to TRBJ2-1, with D possibly TRBD1 on 6 matching bases. This CDR3 has 15 amino acids. V gave up 2 bases and J gave up 3 bases, with 12 bases separating them. The germline gives CDR1 SGHRS, CDR2 YFSETQ. The CDR3 here is CASSLPGANYNEQFF. The CDR3 bases are TGCGCCAGCAGCTTACCAGGGGCTAACTACAATGAGCAGTTCTTC.

V usage is TRBV5-5 and J usage is TRBJ2-2; TRBD2 agrees at 9 bases. Germline values: CDR1 SGHKS, CDR2 YYEKEE (reference sequence). The V and J ends lost 4 bases and 6 bases, in that order; junction bases with no gene match: 13. The CDR3 extends over 17 amino acids. The chain's CDR3 is CASSPYNVAGVAGELFF. The CDR3 DNA is TGTGCCAGCAGCCCCTATAATGTAGCGGGAGTCGCCGGGGAGCTGTTTTTT.

CDR3: CASSVAKDRNNYGYTF. As DNA, the CDR3 is TGTGCCAGCAGCGTAGCAAAGGACAGAAACAACTATGGCTACACCTTC. The J gene is TRBJ1-2, the V gene TRBV9; possibly TRBD1 for D (6 bases). The germline V and J ends were trimmed by 0 bases and 2 bases, with 14 bases remaining between them. The germline V gene has CDR1 SGDLS and CDR2 YYNGEE. The CDR3 totals 16 residues.

V usage is TRBV7-2 and J usage is TRBJ2-5, with 11 bases aligning to TRBD2. The germline CDR1 and CDR2 sequences are SGHTA and FQGNSA. J gave up 4 bases and V 5 bases, and 3 bases lay outside the gene matches. The CDR3 is made up of 14 amino acids. The CDR3 region has the DNA TGTGCCAGCAGCCCCGGACTAGCGGGAGAGACCCAGTACTTC. Amino acids: CASSPGLAGETQYF. Based on the CDR3 plus reference TRBV7-2 and TRBJ2-5, the full variable domain is GAGVSQSPSNKVTEKGKDVELRCDPISGHTALYWYRQSLGQGLEFLIYFQGNSAPDKSGLPSDRFSAERTGGSVSTLTIQRTQQEDSAVYLCASSPGLAGETQYFGPGTRLLVL.

The chain is built from TRBV9 and TRBJ2-1; 8 positions agree with TRBD1. Unmatched junction bases numbered 6, after V lost 0 bases and J lost 4 bases. Germline assignment: CDR1 SGDLS and CDR2 YYNGEE. CDR3 length: 16 residues. The CDR3 region is CASSVEDRVLYNEQFF. The CDR3, as DNA: TGTGCCAGCAGCGTAGAGGACAGGGTGCTTTACAATGAGCAGTTCTTC.

This clone has a handful of counts. The chain carries TRBV25-1 and TRBJ2-7, with D possibly matching TRBD2 (5 bases). This CDR3 has 14 amino acids. In germline, CDR1 is MGHDK, CDR2 SYGVNS. Trimming removed 2 bases at V and 2 bases at J, with 10 bases between. The CDR3 DNA is TGTGCCAGCAGTGAAACGGGGAGCGCCTACGAGCAGTACTTC. Translating it yields CASSETGSAYEQYF.

V and J are TRBV4-3 and TRBJ2-5; 15 bases are a match to TRBD2. The CDR3 spans 19 residues. From germline, CDR1 is LGHNA and CDR2 YSLEER. V lost 3 bases and J lost 0; bases outside the gene matches: 8. The CDR3 region is CASSQRTSGGEAYQETQYF. CDR3 bases: TGCGCCAGCAGCCAGCGGACTAGCGGGGGGGAAGCTTACCAAGAGACCCAGTACTTC.

V is TRBV7-2 and J is TRBJ2-1; 11 bases line up with TRBD2. After removal of 0 bases from V and 9 bases from J, the junction contained 7 bases not matched to a gene. Germline loops: CDR1 SGHTA, CDR2 FQGNSA. The CDR3 sequence is 16 residues long. The CDR3 DNA sequence: TGTGCCAGCAGCTTAGCGCTAGCGGGGGGCAGGGGTGAGCAGTTCTTC. Translated, it gives CASSLALAGGRGEQFF.

The chain carries TRBV19 and TRBJ2-3; 9 nucleotides match TRBD1. CDR3 length: 13 amino acids. Germline-derived CDR1 and CDR2 are LNHDA and SQIVND (reference sequence). The junction had 2 bases not matched to a gene; V was cut back by 9 bases and J by 1 base. DNA for the CDR3: TGTGCCAGCCGGGACAGGGGCACAGATACGCAGTATTTT. It translates to CASRDRGTDTQYF.